The 2 T cell receptor beta chains below come from one sample, sequenced in a study of T cell responses to AZD1222 COVID-19 vaccine. Profiling relied on immunoSEQ multiplex PCR, and the TCRdb table lists in-frame clones only, not all of them. The sample contains roughly 150,000 clones, approximately 90% of which appear only once. The sequenced sample was peripheral blood, obtained on day 0 of AZD1222 vaccination. The receptor source for this set is an adult in good health.

The rearrangement links TRBV20-1 to TRBJ2-1; TRBD1 matches 11 bases. This CDR3 comprises 15 residues. Germline CDR1 DFQATT, CDR2 SNEGSKA (reference sequence). J gave up 4 bases and V 6 bases, and 8 bases lay outside the gene matches. CDR3 in DNA: TGCAGTGCCAGTAAAGGGACAGGGGGATACAATGAGCAGTTCTTC. Protein product: CSASKGTGGYNEQFF.

Written as DNA, the CDR3 is TGTGCCGGGGGCCGGACGAATTCACCCCTCCACTTT. This codes for CAGGRTNSPLHF. The V and J genes are TRBV30 and TRBJ1-6; maybe TRBD1 (6 bases). The CDR3 runs 12 residues. Germline V gene data show CDR1 as GTSNPN and CDR2 as SVGIG (reference sequence). V dropped 8 bases and J dropped 7 bases, with 12 bases sitting between them.